The T cell receptor (beta chain) described here comes from a study of T-cell memory formation after mild COVID-19. Looking at the study overall: Largely, the TCR clusters proved donor specific.

Study outcomes and limitations: SARS-CoV-2 specificity of second-wave clones peaking day 37 was unconfirmed. Certain responding clones were present in pre-infection memory, suggesting participation of cross-reactive memory. Of the contracting clones, CD4+ ones lay mainly in CM and EM, and CD8+ ones in EMRA.

Germline loops: CDR1 SGHRS, CDR2 YFSETQ. The length of the CDR3 is 13 residues. Between the trimmed V and J ends, which lost 4 bases and 4 bases, there was a span of 11 bases. TCRdb re-called the 5' RACE reads through MiXCR, storing one row per CDR3 protein. Among about 300,000 distinct CDR3 sequences listed, roughly a fifth were seen once. Concerning this clonotype: Antigen specificity is unknown.

The chain couples TRBV5-1 to TRBJ2-5; the D gene is possibly TRBD1 (5 bases). What was sequenced was PBMCs or a T cell subset sorted from them (not recorded which). This sequence originates from a man between 18 and 29 years old who had mild COVID-19 (a few samples of this study predate the infection). Cell type and time point are not known. The CDR3 nucleotides are TGCGCCAGCAGCACACAGGTTTTAGAGACCCAGTACTTC. It is translated as CASSTQVLETQYF.